This T cell receptor (beta chain) was observed in a study of cytomegalovirus exposure and HLA in healthy donors. Primers included in the PCR were 60 Vbeta and 13 Jbeta primers. Some clones are missing from TCRdb's copy, which holds only in-frame ones; the method was immunoSEQ multiplex PCR. The table has approximately 160,000 clones, about four fifths seen once; the top ten hold under 5%. Whole-study findings and limits: The authors enumerated around 150 TCR beta chains as linked to cytomegalovirus.

With respect to this clone: Its target is not known.

The germline V gene encodes CDR1 MNHEY and CDR2 SVGAGI. CDR3 length: 15 residues. The ends lost 2 bases at V and 6 bases at J; junction bases unmatched: 6. The sample comprised PBMCs. The sequence came from a girl aged 5 to 17 in good health and CMV-seropositive. The V gene is TRBV6-5, the J gene TRBJ1-3; TRBD1 agrees at 8 bases. As DNA, the CDR3 is TGTGCCAGCAGTTACCGCCCAGGGGGCGAAAACACCATATATTTT. It yields the protein CASSYRPGGENTIYF.